A single sample gave rise to the 22 T cell receptor beta chains below, sequenced in a study of vaccination and CD4 T cells after COVID-19. An Oncomine TCR Beta short-read assay was used to sequence the DNA from cultured CD4+ T cells. Each CDR3 protein gets one entry after TCRdb re-called the PCR reads with MiXCR. The data hold more than 9,500 distinct CDR3 sequences, with approximately 50% observed a single time. Specified treatment: approximately 11-day PBMC culture with coronavirus spike peptide pools or control peptides (ViraFEST assay). Their antigen targets remain unknown. The input for sequencing was cultured CD4+ T cells from blood, taken after SARS-CoV-2 vaccination. The receptors shown here come from a human donor with COVID-19.

The chain combines TRBV6-1 with TRBJ2-7; TRBD2 matches at 9 bases. In germline, CDR1 is MNHNS, CDR2 SASEGT. V lost 5 bases to trimming and J lost 4 bases; unmatched junction nucleotides: 9. The CDR3 totals 15 residues. The CDR3: CASSLNWRGGYEQYF. CDR3 DNA sequence: TGTGCCAGCAGTCTAAATTGGCGGGGGGGTTACGAGCAGTACTTC.

This clonotype was detected only a few times. The chain recombines TRBV7-9 with TRBJ2-5; 9 bases map to TRBD1. J was trimmed by 5 bases and V by 1 base; bases with no gene match: 8. CDR1 and CDR2 (germline): SEHNR, FQNEAQ (reference sequence). This CDR3 is 16 amino acids long. The DNA for the CDR3 is TGTGCCAGCAGCTTAGACGGGACAGGGAAAAGGGAGACCCAGTACTTC. This codes for CASSLDGTGKRETQYF.

This clonotype showed up just a few times. The CDR3 nucleotides read TGCGCCAGCGGGCGTGACGGGTACCAAGAGACCCAGTACTTC. Amino acids: CASGRDGYQETQYF. The rearrangement uses TRBV10-1 and TRBJ2-5; D not certain. V shed 8 bases and J shed 0 bases, with 13 bases lying between them. CDR1 is WNHNN and CDR2 is SYGVQD in the germline V gene (reference sequence). This CDR3 is built from 14 residues.

V usage is TRBV12-3 or TRBV12-4 and J usage is TRBJ2-2; 7 positions match TRBD1. The CDR3 is 14 amino acids. V lost 6 bases and J lost 5; bases outside the gene matches: 6. In nucleotides, the CDR3 is TGTGCCAGCAGCTTGACAGGGAAGACCGGGGAGCTGTTTTTT. Its translation is CASSLTGKTGELFF.

The count of this clonotype is one. The rearrangement uses TRBV20-1 and TRBJ1-2; no clear D gene. The V gene lost 3 bases and the J gene lost 0 bases, with 14 bases spanning the gap. The CDR3 length is 15 residues. The germline CDR1 and CDR2 sequences are DFQATT and SNEGSKA (reference sequence). CDR3 sequence: CSASLNRETNYGYTF. The DNA of the CDR3 is TGCAGTGCTAGTTTAAACAGAGAAACTAACTATGGCTACACCTTC.

V usage is TRBV5-4 and J usage is TRBJ2-2; D might be TRBD1 or TRBD2, each matching 5 bases. The CDR3 is made up of 15 amino acids. Trimming left V 0 bases short and J 3 bases short, with 9 bases between. Germline V gene lookup returns CDR1 SGHNT and CDR2 YYREEE (reference sequence). The CDR3 region is CASSLVGGDTGELFF. CDR3 DNA sequence: TGTGCCAGCAGCTTGGTTGGGGGAGACACCGGGGAGCTGTTTTTT.

This clonotype was counted a few times. V is TRBV20-1 and J is TRBJ1-5; 9 nucleotides align to TRBD1. The V gene end was trimmed by 8 bases and the J gene end by 3 bases; junction bases not matched to a gene: 8. CDR1 DFQATT and CDR2 SNEGSKA come from the germline V gene (reference sequence). This CDR3 is built from 14 residues. This CDR3 reads CSSGDRVFNQPQHF. The CDR3 coding sequence is TGCAGTTCCGGGGACAGGGTCTTCAATCAGCCCCAGCATTTT.

This clonotype came up once. This chain joins TRBV29-1 and TRBJ2-7, with D hard to call. The CDR3 sequence is 10 residues long. Trimming pared 5 bases from V and 5 bases from J, leaving 7 bases between. The germline CDR1 and CDR2 sequences are SQVTM and ANQGSEA. The CDR3 is CSVRNHEQYF. The CDR3 DNA reads as TGCAGCGTTCGGAACCACGAGCAGTACTTC.

The chain uses TRBV27 and TRBJ1-1, with no clear D. The CDR3 has 14 amino acids. Looked up from germline, CDR1 is MNHEY and CDR2 is SMNVEV (reference sequence). Trimming took off 3 bases at V and 0 bases at J, with 8 bases between the two ends. The CDR3 bases are TGTGCCAGCAGTTTGGCCAGATTGAACACTGAAGCTTTCTTT. Translated, it gives CASSLARLNTEAFF.

There are a few counts of this clonotype. J is TRBJ2-7 and V is TRBV20-1; D gene uncertain. Trimming stripped 0 bases from V and 7 bases from J, with 7 bases between. Germline lookup yields CDR1 DFQATT and CDR2 SNEGSKA (reference sequence). The CDR3 runs 11 residues. The CDR3 reads CSARDVPEQYF. The CDR3 DNA is TGCAGTGCTAGAGATGTCCCAGAGCAGTACTTC.

The chain is built from TRBV24-1 and TRBJ1-2, with TRBD1 matching 9 bases. In germline, CDR1 is KGHDR, CDR2 SFDVKD. This CDR3 is built from 14 residues. V was clipped by 4 bases and J by 8 bases; unmatched bases: 7. The CDR3 sequence is CATSDAGQGNGYTF. The CDR3 DNA reads as TGTGCCACCAGTGACGCGGGACAGGGAAACGGCTACACCTTC.

To note about this clonotype: A read error may produce the germline difference seen at one junction end. The J gene is TRBJ1-1, the V gene TRBV7-9; tentatively, D is TRBD1 (6 bases). CDR1 SEHNR and CDR2 FQNEAQ come from the germline V gene (reference sequence). There are 14 residues in the CDR3. CDR3 loop: CASSLHGQNTETFF. The CDR3 DNA follows: TGTGCCAGCAGCTTACACGGACAGAACACTGAAACTTTCTTT. Using reference TRBV7-9 and TRBJ1-1 for the parts outside the CDR3, the full variable domain is DTGVSQNPRHKITKRGQNVTFRCDPISEHNRLYWYRQTLGQGPEFLTYFQNEAQLEKSRLLSDRFSAERPKGSFSTLEIQRTEQGDSAMYLCASSLHGQNTETFFGQGTRLTVV.

This clonotype was counted between two and nine times. The gene calls are TRBV15 and TRBJ1-5; perhaps TRBD1 as D (5 bases). The V gene lost 0 bases and the J gene lost 1 base, with 7 bases spanning the gap. Germline V gene lookup returns CDR1 LNHNV and CDR2 YYDKDF (reference sequence). The CDR3 has 15 residues. The CDR3 reads CATSRDRVSNQPQHF. In nucleotides, the CDR3 is TGTGCCACCAGCAGAGACAGGGTCAGCAATCAGCCCCAGCATTTT.

The rearrangement links TRBV19 to TRBJ2-3, with TRBD2 matching 9 bases. The germline gives CDR1 LNHDA, CDR2 SQIVND (reference sequence). The CDR3 totals 14 residues. The junction had 8 bases not matched to a gene; V was cut back by 6 bases and J by 7 bases. CDR3 loop: CASRQSRGGYTQYF. In nucleotides, the CDR3 is TGTGCCAGTAGACAGTCGCGGGGGGGCTATACGCAGTATTTT.

The chain combines TRBV24-1 with TRBJ2-7; maybe TRBD2 (5 bases). The CDR3 has 13 residues. In germline, CDR1 is KGHDR, CDR2 SFDVKD. The V end was cut by 3 bases, the J end by 4 bases, with 9 bases between. The CDR3 DNA follows: TGTGCCACCAGTGATGAGCGAGGGTACGAGCAGTACTTC. Translation gives CATSDERGYEQYF.

This clonotype was counted once. V gene TRBV15 combines with J gene TRBJ2-5; D is tentatively TRBD1 or TRBD2 (5 bases each). The CDR3 length is 12 residues. The germline V gene encodes CDR1 LNHNV and CDR2 YYDKDF (reference sequence). The V and J ends lost 5 bases and 4 bases respectively, with 8 bases between them. The CDR3 DNA reads as TGTGCCACCAGCCGGGACGGAGAGACCCAGTACTTC. Its protein is CATSRDGETQYF.

The gene calls are TRBV10-3 and TRBJ1-5; TRBD1 is a possible D gene (6 bases). This CDR3 comprises 14 residues. The V end was cut by 10 bases, the J end by 2 bases, with 15 bases between. Germline lookup yields CDR1 ENHRY and CDR2 SYGVKD. This chain's CDR3 is CATTQGVGNQPQHF. DNA of the CDR3: TGTGCCACCACACAGGGAGTGGGCAATCAGCCCCAGCATTTT.

The chain employs TRBV15 and TRBJ2-7; 9 positions agree with TRBD1. The CDR3 is 15 amino acids. Germline CDR1 LNHNV, CDR2 YYDKDF (reference sequence). V shed 3 bases and J 4 bases; nucleotides not matched to a gene: 7. CDR3 sequence (DNA): TGTGCCACCAGCAGGCATGACAGGGGGACATACGAGCAGTACTTC. As protein: CATSRHDRGTYEQYF.

This clonotype was recorded once. The rearrangement links TRBV7-9 to TRBJ1-1; D not resolved. The V gene's germline CDR1 is SEHNR and CDR2 FQNEAQ (reference sequence). V was shortened by 2 bases and J by 6 bases, with 13 bases between the two germline ends. The CDR3 is 14 residues long. CDR3 region: CASSLTGMVAEAFF. The DNA for the CDR3 is TGTGCCAGCAGCTTAACGGGCATGGTCGCTGAAGCTTTCTTT.

This clonotype occurred once. V is TRBV18 and J is TRBJ2-7, with D perhaps matching TRBD1 (6 bases). From germline, CDR1 is KGHSH and CDR2 LQKENI. The CDR3 consists of 15 residues. Trimming pared 0 bases from V and 3 bases from J, leaving 12 bases between. CDR3 in amino acids: CASSPPILGGYEQYF. In DNA form, the CDR3 reads TGTGCCAGCTCACCACCGATTCTAGGGGGCTACGAGCAGTACTTC.

The rearrangement joins TRBV7-9 to TRBJ2-7, with a tentative D call TRBD1 (6 bases). CDR3 length: 13 residues. With 5 bases removed from V and 2 bases from J, the gap between germline ends came to 10 bases. The germline V gene encodes CDR1 SEHNR and CDR2 FQNEAQ (reference sequence). This CDR3 is CASSRRTAYEQYF. Here the CDR3 DNA reads TGTGCCAGCAGCCGAAGGACAGCCTACGAGCAGTACTTC.

The J gene is TRBJ1-2, the V gene TRBV6-1; no definite D call. This CDR3 comprises 13 residues. Trimming removed 4 bases from V and 6 bases from J, with 12 bases in between. From germline, CDR1 is MNHNS and CDR2 SASEGT. The CDR3 region is CASSAKQWDGYTF. The CDR3, as DNA: TGTGCCAGCAGTGCCAAACAGTGGGATGGCTACACCTTC.